This T cell receptor beta chain is drawn from a study of T-cell memory formation after mild COVID-19. Study-level findings and limits: Certain responding clones were present in pre-infection memory, suggesting participation of cross-reactive memory. Contracting clones, day 15 to 85, had balanced CD4/CD8, and later expanders favored CD4+.

5'RACE, which relied on constant-segment primers, yielded TCR alpha and TCR beta cDNA libraries carrying sample barcodes and UMIs. TCRdb reanalysed the 5' RACE reads using MiXCR and keeps one entry per CDR3 protein. Here the sample spans 450,000 to 700,000 distinct CDR3 sequences, over 15% being singletons. As regards this clonotype: Its antigen is currently unknown.

The CDR3 is 16 residues long. Germline CDR1 reads SGHRS; CDR2 reads YFSETQ. Trimming removed 4 bases from V and 4 bases from J; junction bases left unmatched: 8. The sequenced material came from PBMCs or a T cell subset sorted from them (not recorded which). The genes are TRBV5-1 and TRBJ2-1, with 10 positions matching TRBD2. The receptor's source is an adult woman who had mild COVID-19 (a few samples of this study predate the infection). Cell type and time point are not known. The CDR3 DNA sequence: TGCGCCAGCAGCGCAGCGGGAGGGACCGTGTACAATGAGCAGTTCTTC. It translates to CASSAAGGTVYNEQFF.